The clone carrying this TCR beta chain has ten or more counts. The V and J ends lost 1 base and 8 bases, in that order; junction bases with no gene match: 7. CDR1 is SEHNR and CDR2 is FQNEAQ in the germline V gene (reference sequence). The CDR3 spans 15 residues. The sample belongs to a study of identical twins. Each CDR3 protein gets one entry after TCRdb re-called the 5' RACE reads with MiXCR. In the table there are roughly 690,000 distinct CDR3 sequences, about 20% of which are singletons. This same sample was also taken into another study, of T cells expressing NK-cell markers.

The rearrangement uses TRBV7-9 and TRBJ1-4; TRBD1 matches at 7 bases. This sequence was found in a woman younger than 35 in good health. The sequenced sample consisted of PBMCs. CDR3 amino acids: CASSLERGQREKLFF. CDR3 DNA: TGTGCCAGCAGCTTAGAGAGGGGGCAAAGGGAAAAACTGTTTTTT.